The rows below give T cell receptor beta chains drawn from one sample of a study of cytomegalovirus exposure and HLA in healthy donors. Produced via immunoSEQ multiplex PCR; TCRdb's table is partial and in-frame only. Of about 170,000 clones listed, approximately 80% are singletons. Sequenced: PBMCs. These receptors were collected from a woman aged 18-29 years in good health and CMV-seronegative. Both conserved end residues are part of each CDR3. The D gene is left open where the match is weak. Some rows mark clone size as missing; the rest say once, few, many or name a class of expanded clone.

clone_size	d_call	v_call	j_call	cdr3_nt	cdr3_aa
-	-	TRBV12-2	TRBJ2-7	TGTGCAAGTCGCTTAGGTGGGCAGGGTGGCGAGCAGTACTTC	CASRLGGQGGEQYF
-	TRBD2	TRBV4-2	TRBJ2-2	TGTGCCAGTAGATCTAGCGGGGGGAACACCGGGGAGCTGTTTTTT	CASRSSGGNTGELFF
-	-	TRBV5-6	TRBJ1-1	TGTGCCAGCAGCTTGGCCCCCAGGGCCACTGAAGCTTTCTTT	CASSLAPRATEAFF
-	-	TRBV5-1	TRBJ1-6	TGCGCCAGCAGCGCTAGCCCGGATTCACCCCTCCACTTT	CASSASPDSPLHF
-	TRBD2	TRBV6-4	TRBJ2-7	TGTGCCAGCAGGTTGCAAGCGGGAGGGCGGTCCTACGAGCAGTACTTC	CASRLQAGGRSYEQYF
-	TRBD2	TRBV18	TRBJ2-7	TGTGCCAGCTCACCTCTACCACTAGCGGGAGGGCCTAACGAGCAGTACTTC	CASSPLPLAGGPNEQYF
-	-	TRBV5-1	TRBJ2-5	TGCGCCAGCAGCTTGGCAGCTCGAGGTGGGGAGACCCAGTACTTC	CASSLAARGGETQYF
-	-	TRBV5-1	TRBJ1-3	TGCGCCAGCAGCTTCAACAGGGAATACGGAAACACCATATATTTT	CASSFNREYGNTIYF
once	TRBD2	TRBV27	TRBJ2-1	TGTGCCAGCAGGCTAGCGGGTAGCTCCTACAATGAGCAGTTCTTC	CASRLAGSSYNEQFF
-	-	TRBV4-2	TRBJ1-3	TGTGCCAGCAGCCAAGGGGCTTCCGGAAACACCATATATTTT	CASSQGASGNTIYF
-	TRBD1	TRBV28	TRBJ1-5	TGTGCCAGCAGTTCGGGACAGGGGGCACAGCCCCAGCATTTT	CASSSGQGAQPQHF
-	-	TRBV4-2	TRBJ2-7	TGTGCCAGCAGCCCTGGAGGCGGGACAGTGCACGAGCAGTACTTC	CASSPGGGTVHEQYF
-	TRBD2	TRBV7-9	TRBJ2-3	TGTGCCAGCACCTCTGCGGGAGGTTTCACAGATACGCAGTATTTT	CASTSAGGFTDTQYF
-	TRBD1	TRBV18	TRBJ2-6	TGTGCCAGCTCACCAGTGGGACAGAGAAACTCTGGGGCCAACGTCCTGACTTTC	CASSPVGQRNSGANVLTF
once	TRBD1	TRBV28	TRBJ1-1	TGTGCCAGCAGTGCAGGACAGGGGGTGAACACTGAAGCTTTCTTT	CASSAGQGVNTEAFF
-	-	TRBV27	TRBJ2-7	TGTGCCAGCAGCGTGGACTCTCACTACGAGCAGTACTTC	CASSVDSHYEQYF
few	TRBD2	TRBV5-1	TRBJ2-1	TGCGCCAGCAGCTGGAGGGGGACTAGCGGCAATGAGCAGTTCTTC	CASSWRGTSGNEQFF
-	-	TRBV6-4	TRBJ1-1	TGTGCCAGCAGTGTCACTACGAACACTGAAGCTTTCTTT	CASSVTTNTEAFF
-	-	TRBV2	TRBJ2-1	TGTGCCAGCAGTGGCCGGGACTCCTACAATGAGCAGTTCTTC	CASSGRDSYNEQFF
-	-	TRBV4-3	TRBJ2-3	TGCGCCAGCAGCTCCGATGCGGGTTTACGGACAGATACGCAGTATTTT	CASSSDAGLRTDTQYF
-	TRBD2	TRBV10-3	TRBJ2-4	TGTGCCACCGGGACTAGCGGGAGGGAATTCAAAAACATTCAGTACTTC	CATGTSGREFKNIQYF
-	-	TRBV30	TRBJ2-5	TGTGCCTGGGCAGGCAGGGGCGGAGAGACCCAGTACTTC	CAWAGRGGETQYF
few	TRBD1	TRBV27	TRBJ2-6	TGTGCCAGCAGAACTTTAGGACAGGGGAAGGCAGGGGCCAACGTCCTGACTTTC	CASRTLGQGKAGANVLTF
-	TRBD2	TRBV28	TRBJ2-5	TGTGCCAGCAGTCCCCGACTAGCGGGAGGACAAGAGACCCAGTACTTC	CASSPRLAGGQETQYF
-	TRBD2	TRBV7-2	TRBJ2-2	TGTGCCAGCAGCTTATTTGGGGGGGTGGCGCCCAACCGGGAGCTGTTTTTT	CASSLFGGVAPNRELFF
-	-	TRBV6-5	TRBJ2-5	TGTGCCAGCAGTTACTCGGCAACTAGGTCCCAAGAGACCCAGTACTTC	CASSYSATRSQETQYF
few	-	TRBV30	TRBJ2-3	TGTGCCTGGAGTGGACAGCGCACAGATACGCAGTATTTT	CAWSGQRTDTQYF
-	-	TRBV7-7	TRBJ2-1	TGTGCTAGCAGCTCTCAGGGTAGGCATGAGCAGTTCTTC	CASSSQGRHEQFF
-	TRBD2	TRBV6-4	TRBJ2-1	TGTGCCAGGGGGACTAGCGGTCCCAATGAGCAGTTCTTC	CARGTSGPNEQFF
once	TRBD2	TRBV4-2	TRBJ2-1	TGTGCCAGCAGCCGGGGCCTAGCGGGAGTTGGTTTAGACAATGAGCAGTTCTTC	CASSRGLAGVGLDNEQFF
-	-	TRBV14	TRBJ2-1	TGTGCCAGCAGCCAAGATGTTACGGGGTTAGGCCCGAACTTCTACAATGAGCAGTTCTTC	CASSQDVTGLGPNFYNEQFF
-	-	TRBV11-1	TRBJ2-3	TGTGCCAGCAGCTTGTTCTCTAGCGCCGGCACAGATACGCAGTATTTT	CASSLFSSAGTDTQYF
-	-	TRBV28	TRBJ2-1	TGTGCCAGCAGTTTGTTTCGTTGGCCACAGGTTGACAATGAGCAGTTCTTC	CASSLFRWPQVDNEQFF
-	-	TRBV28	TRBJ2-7	TGTGCCAGCAGTTTTGGCACAGGCTACGAGCAGTACTTC	CASSFGTGYEQYF
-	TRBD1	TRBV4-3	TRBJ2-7	TGCGCCAGCAGCCAGTCCGACTCTCAGGGGGCCTACGAGCAGTACTTC	CASSQSDSQGAYEQYF
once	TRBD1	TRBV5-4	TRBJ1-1	TGTGCCAGCAGCACCAACAGGGGCACTGAAGCTTTCTTT	CASSTNRGTEAFF
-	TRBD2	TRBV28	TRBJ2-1	TGTGCCAGCAGCCGCGGGGGCAATGAGCAGTTCTTC	CASSRGGNEQFF
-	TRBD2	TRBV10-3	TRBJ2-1	TGTGCCACCCAGAGACATAGCGGCGGGAGTCTGGCGGATGAGCAGTTCTTC	CATQRHSGGSLADEQFF
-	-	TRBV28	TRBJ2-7	TGTGCCAGCAGTCTCGACGGGGTCTACGAGCAGTACTTC	CASSLDGVYEQYF
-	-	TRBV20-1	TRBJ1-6	TGCAGTGCTACCTATCTATCACCCCTCCACTTT	CSATYLSPLHF
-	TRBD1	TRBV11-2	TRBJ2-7	TGTGCCAGCAGCTTCCGCTCCTGGGACAGGGACGAGCAGTACTTC	CASSFRSWDRDEQYF
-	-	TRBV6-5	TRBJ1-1	TGTGCCAGCAGTGTCGACAGGATGAACACTGAAGCTTTCTTT	CASSVDRMNTEAFF
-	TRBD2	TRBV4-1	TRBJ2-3	TGCGCCAGCAGCCAGGGGGCCGGGGGGGCGACCACAGATACGCAGTATTTT	CASSQGAGGATTDTQYF
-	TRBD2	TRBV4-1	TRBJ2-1	TGCGCCAGCAGGGCCAGCAGCGGGGGGAGCCCGGGCAATGAGCAGTTCTTC	CASRASSGGSPGNEQFF
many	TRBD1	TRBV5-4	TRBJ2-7	TGTGCCAGCAGCTGGGACAGAAACTACGAGCAGTACTTC	CASSWDRNYEQYF
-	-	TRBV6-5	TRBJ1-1	TGTGCCAGCAGCCCCCTTGGTGAGGGCCCTGAAGCTTTCTTT	CASSPLGEGPEAFF
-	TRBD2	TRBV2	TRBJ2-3	TGTGCCAGTGCTTCTAGCGGGATGAGGGCAGATACGCAGTATTTT	CASASSGMRADTQYF
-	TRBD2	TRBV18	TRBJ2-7	TGTGCCAGCTCACCACTAGTGGTTGAGCGGGGGTCCTACGAGCAGTACTTC	CASSPLVVERGSYEQYF
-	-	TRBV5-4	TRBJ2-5	TGTGCCAGCAGCCCCTCGGCCCCTCAGCGAGAGACCCAGTACTTC	CASSPSAPQRETQYF